This is a list of T cell receptor beta chains from one sample in a study of T cells after yellow fever vaccination. TCRdb re-called the 5' RACE reads with MiXCR, one entry per CDR3 protein. The sample contains about 250,000 distinct CDR3 sequences, about 3.9% of which appear only once. Source: PBMCs, taken 15 days after the yellow fever booster vaccination. These receptor sequences come from a man aged 18 to 29 who received the YFV17D yellow fever vaccine. Each CDR3 is given with its conserved first and last residue. A D gene is named only where the DNA matches it firmly. The size entry is marked missing in some rows and otherwise reads once, few, many or a size class.

abundance | d_gene | j_gene | v_gene | CDR3aa | CDR3nt
many | NA | TRBJ2-2 | TRBV20-1 | CSAPLANANTGELFF | TGCAGTGCCCCCCTCGCGAACGCGAACACCGGGGAGCTGTTTTTT
many | NA | TRBJ2-5 | TRBV5-6 | CASSWTTDNQETQYF | TGTGCCAGCAGCTGGACTACTGACAACCAAGAGACCCAGTACTTC
many | NA | TRBJ2-5 | TRBV12-3/TRBV12-4 | CASAQLETQYF | TGTGCCAGCGCCCAACTAGAGACCCAGTACTTC
few | NA | TRBJ1-2 | TRBV20-1 | CSARVSIGVNYGYTF | TGCAGTGCTAGAGTGTCTATAGGAGTAAACTATGGCTACACCTTC
NA | NA | TRBJ2-1 | TRBV18 | CASSPPGPVAESYNEQFF | TGTGCCAGCTCACCACCAGGCCCGGTGGCAGAGAGCTACAATGAGCAGTTCTTC
many | TRBD2 | TRBJ2-5 | TRBV11-2 | CASSLGSGGKETQYF | TGTGCCAGCAGCTTAGGAAGCGGGGGGAAAGAGACCCAGTACTTC
many | NA | TRBJ1-3 | TRBV12-3/TRBV12-4 | CASSPSRNTIYF | TGTGCCAGCAGTCCCTCCCGGAACACCATATATTTT
many | TRBD1 | TRBJ1-1 | TRBV7-2 | CASSSNRGKTEAFF | TGTGCCAGCAGCTCCAACAGGGGGAAGACTGAAGCTTTCTTT
many | NA | TRBJ1-6 | TRBV10-3 | CAISVGAAYNSPLHF | TGTGCCATCAGTGTGGGGGCCGCGTATAATTCACCCCTCCACTTT
many | TRBD2 | TRBJ2-3 | TRBV5-1 | CASSLLGLATDTQYF | TGCGCCAGCTCCCTTTTAGGACTAGCCACAGATACGCAGTATTTT
NA | NA | TRBJ2-6 | TRBV6-5 | CASSLGYSGANVLTF | TGTGCCAGCAGTTTAGGGTACTCTGGGGCCAACGTCCTGACTTTC
NA | TRBD2 | TRBJ2-5 | TRBV28 | CASSPLTSGWKETQYF | TGTGCCAGCAGTCCTCTGACTAGCGGGTGGAAGGAGACCCAGTACTTC
many | NA | TRBJ2-1 | TRBV12-3/TRBV12-4 | CASSVPLTFPGRGHYNEQFF | TGTGCCAGCAGTGTTCCCCTAACTTTCCCCGGCAGGGGACACTACAATGAGCAGTTCTTC
many | NA | TRBJ2-7 | TRBV5-1 | CASSLGGVAYEQYF | TGCGCCAGCAGCTTGGGGGGGGTCGCCTACGAGCAGTACTTC
many | TRBD1 | TRBJ1-1 | TRBV19 | CASINRRDRANTEAFF | TGTGCCAGTATCAATCGCCGGGACAGGGCCAACACTGAAGCTTTCTTT
many | TRBD1 | TRBJ1-4 | TRBV28 | CASRRTGSIEKLFF | TGTGCCAGCAGGCGGACAGGGTCGATCGAAAAACTGTTTTTT
many | NA | TRBJ2-1 | TRBV4-1 | CASSQDPDSYNEQFF | TGCGCCAGCAGCCAAGATCCAGACTCCTACAATGAGCAGTTCTTC
many | TRBD1 | TRBJ2-4 | TRBV15 | CATSSGRRDRGSIQYF | TGTGCCACCAGCAGTGGTCGGAGGGACAGGGGGTCCATTCAGTACTTC
many | TRBD1 | TRBJ2-5 | TRBV5-1 | CASSLGQGETQYF | TGCGCCAGCAGCTTGGGACAGGGGGAGACCCAGTACTTC
many | NA | TRBJ2-5 | TRBV5-5 | CASSLWGETQYF | TGTGCCAGCAGCTTGTGGGGAGAGACCCAGTACTTC
many | NA | TRBJ2-2 | TRBV12-3/TRBV12-4 | CASKAGNTGELFF | TGTGCCAGCAAAGCGGGGAACACCGGGGAGCTGTTTTTT
many | NA | TRBJ1-1 | TRBV12-3/TRBV12-4 | CASRDLIGREAFF | TGTGCCAGCAGGGATCTAATCGGCCGCGAGGCTTTCTTT
many | NA | TRBJ1-4 | TRBV20-1 | CAWEGGANEKLFF | TGCGCGTGGGAGGGTGGGGCTAATGAAAAACTGTTTTTT
many | NA | TRBJ2-4 | TRBV12-3/TRBV12-4 | CASSTQGILNIQYF | TGTGCCAGCAGTACGCAGGGCATCTTAAACATTCAGTACTTC
many | TRBD1 | TRBJ2-7 | TRBV27 | CASSTGPTGYEQYF | TGTGCCAGCAGTACCGGACCGACAGGGTACGAGCAGTACTTC
many | NA | TRBJ2-5 | TRBV4-2 | CASSQDSDVAETQYF | TGTGCCAGCAGCCAAGATTCGGACGTCGCGGAGACCCAGTACTTC
few | TRBD1 | TRBJ1-2 | TRBV7-2 | CASSLSRGPISGGYTF | TGTGCCAGCAGCTTATCTAGGGGGCCAATTTCGGGTGGCTACACCTTC
many | TRBD1 | TRBJ1-1 | TRBV12-3/TRBV12-4 | CASSRQGTEAFF | TGTGCCAGCAGTAGACAGGGGACTGAAGCTTTCTTT
many | TRBD1 | TRBJ1-5 | TRBV7-2 | CASSLNRGSGQPQHF | TGTGCCAGCAGCTTAAACAGGGGGTCGGGTCAGCCCCAGCATTTT
many | NA | TRBJ2-1 | TRBV5-6 | CASSASRAGEQFF | TGTGCCAGCAGCGCTTCCAGGGCCGGGGAGCAGTTCTTC
many | TRBD1 | TRBJ2-2 | TRBV7-7 | CASSRRATGAGGELFF | TGTGCCAGCAGCCGGAGGGCGACAGGGGCCGGGGGGGAGCTGTTTTTT
many | TRBD1 | TRBJ1-4 | TRBV20-1 | CSAPNTGAFNEKLFF | TGCAGTGCTCCTAATACAGGGGCATTTAATGAAAAACTGTTTTTT
many | NA | TRBJ2-5 | TRBV7-8 | CASSLASPTETQYF | TGTGCCAGCAGCTTAGCATCCCCGACGGAGACCCAGTACTTC
many | NA | TRBJ2-2 | TRBV5-1 | CASSLYGVRTGELFF | TGCGCCAGCAGCTTGTACGGGGTCCGCACCGGGGAGCTGTTTTTT
many | TRBD1 | TRBJ1-6 | TRBV20-1 | CSARLDRDNSPLHF | TGCAGTGCTCGCCTGGACAGGGATAATTCACCCCTCCACTTT